This T cell receptor beta chain was sequenced in a study of T cell responses to AZD1222 COVID-19 vaccine. The wider study: Pooled in the analysis were second doses at about 4 or about 12 weeks.

Concerning this clone itself: The target antigen is unknown.

Germline V gene lookup returns CDR1 SEHNR and CDR2 FQNEAQ (reference sequence). Trimming stripped 0 bases from V and 1 base from J, with 7 bases between. This CDR3 region has 15 residues. Whole-study results and caveats: Clonal diversity was possibly underestimated; the donors were predominantly white British and more often female. All repertoire sampling was performed exclusively after the peak T cell response.

TCRdb keeps only in-frame clones here, not all; method: immunoSEQ multiplex PCR. The sample yields some 170,000 clones, about 89% seen once. The origin of this receptor is an adult in good health. The sample was peripheral blood, taken on day 0 of AZD1222 vaccination. The chain carries TRBV7-9 and TRBJ2-1, with D possibly being TRBD2 (6 bases). CDR3 nucleotides: TGTGCCAGCAGCTTAGCGGGGACTTCCTACAATGAGCAGTTCTTC. This gives the protein CASSLAGTSYNEQFF.